This T cell receptor (beta chain) was identified during a study of T cell responses to AZD1222 COVID-19 vaccine. General study results and limits: Clonal diversity was possibly underestimated, and white British individuals and females predominated among donors. Reports say nearly half of spike-specific TCRs go after unmutated variant regions. Baseline testing showed seropositivity in only a handful of AZD1222 recipients.

With regard to this clone: What it binds is not known.

TCRdb keeps only in-frame clones here, not all; method: immunoSEQ multiplex PCR. Here the sample spans 130,000 or so clones, 80% to 90% being singletons. With 4 bases removed from V and 2 bases from J, the gap between germline ends came to 10 bases. This CDR3 region has 14 residues. Germline V gene lookup returns CDR1 ENHRY and CDR2 SYGVKD. The gene calls are TRBV10-3 and TRBJ2-3; D perhaps matches TRBD2 (6 bases). Sequencing used peripheral blood, obtained 28 days after the second AZD1222 dose. This clonotype was sampled from an adult who received the AZD1222 COVID-19 vaccine. CDR3 nucleotides: TGTGCCATCAGTGCTGGGGGGATCACAGATACGCAGTATTTT. Its translation is CAISAGGITDTQYF.